The rows below give T cell receptor beta chains drawn from one sample of a study of blood T cell repertoires in COVID-19. Clones were sequenced by immunoSEQ multiplex PCR, and TCRdb holds only the in-frame ones, with some missing. The table includes about 76,000 clones, roughly 80% detected once. The material sequenced was peripheral blood. The receptors originated from a woman aged 55-70 years with acute or convalescent COVID-19. CDR3s include the opening cysteine and the closing phenylalanine or tryptophan. A D gene is named only where the DNA matches it firmly. Not all rows give a size; the values are once, few, many and, for expanded clones, a class.

size	J	V	D	CDR3	DNA
.	TRBJ1-2	TRBV7-2	TRBD1	CASSLAVTGGYGYTF	TGTGCCAGCAGCTTAGCGGTAACAGGGGGCTATGGCTACACCTTC
few	TRBJ1-1	TRBV30	TRBD1	CAWSTRGQEINTEAFF	TGTGCCTGGAGTACCCGGGGACAGGAAATAAACACTGAAGCTTTCTTT
.	TRBJ1-3	TRBV2	.	CASSVVSSGNTIYF	TGTGCCAGCAGTGTGGTCAGCTCTGGAAACACCATATATTTT
.	TRBJ1-5	TRBV4-1	TRBD1	CASSLTQGILGQPQHF	TGCGCCAGCAGCCTTACACAGGGGATATTGGGTCAGCCCCAGCATTTT
.	TRBJ2-1	TRBV6-5	TRBD2	CASSYERGGNEQFF	TGTGCCAGCAGTTACGAGCGGGGGGGCAATGAGCAGTTCTTC
.	TRBJ2-1	TRBV24-1	.	CATSRGAILHEQFF	TGTGCCACCAGTCGGGGGGCAATTTTACATGAGCAGTTCTTC
.	TRBJ1-4	TRBV5-1	.	CASSLGQGELEKLFF	TGCGCCAGCAGCTTGGGACAAGGGGAATTGGAAAAACTGTTTTTT
.	TRBJ2-5	TRBV29-1	TRBD1	CSVVYQGARETQYF	TGCAGCGTTGTTTATCAGGGGGCTAGGGAGACCCAGTACTTC
.	TRBJ1-5	TRBV24-1	.	CATSERQERNQPQHF	TGTGCCACCAGTGAGAGACAGGAACGCAATCAGCCCCAGCATTTT
.	TRBJ1-1	TRBV30	TRBD1	CACTPDRGSEAFF	TGTGCCTGTACCCCGGACAGGGGATCTGAAGCTTTCTTT
.	TRBJ2-1	TRBV25-1	TRBD2	CASSRSIAGGPSDEQFF	TGTGCCAGCAGCAGATCTATAGCGGGGGGGCCTTCTGATGAGCAGTTCTTC
.	TRBJ2-7	TRBV30	TRBD1	CAWSPTDGQGPSYEQYF	TGTGCCTGGAGTCCGACCGATGGACAGGGACCGTCCTACGAGCAGTACTTC
few	TRBJ1-3	TRBV4-1	.	CASSQDRGNTIYF	TGCGCCAGCAGCCAAGATCGCGGGAACACCATATATTTT
once	TRBJ2-2	TRBV4-3	TRBD1	CASSHRQGDTGELFF	TGCGCCAGCAGCCATCGACAGGGAGACACCGGGGAGCTGTTTTTT
few	TRBJ2-7	TRBV21-1	.	CASSKIEAGRVYEQYF	TGTGCCAGCAGCAAAATTGAGGCCGGCAGGGTCTACGAGCAGTACTTC
.	TRBJ1-1	TRBV5-1	.	CASSPREGRALNTEAFF	TGCGCCAGCAGCCCTAGGGAGGGTCGTGCTCTGAACACTGAAGCTTTCTTT
.	TRBJ1-6	TRBV3-1/TRBV3-2	TRBD1	CASSQVRDSFSPLHF	TGTGCCAGCAGCCAAGTTCGGGACAGTTTTTCACCCCTCCACTTT
.	TRBJ2-7	TRBV6-5	.	CASSLSFQRAYEQYF	TGTGCCAGCAGTTTAAGTTTTCAGCGAGCCTACGAGCAGTACTTC
.	TRBJ2-2	TRBV5-1	TRBD1	CASSGGTGGTGELFF	TGCGCCAGCAGCGGAGGGACAGGGGGAACCGGGGAGCTGTTTTTT
.	TRBJ2-3	TRBV7-2	TRBD2	CASSLDSGGADTQYF	TGTGCCAGCAGCTTAGATAGCGGGGGGGCAGATACGCAGTATTTT
.	TRBJ2-1	TRBV24-1	.	CATSRRTQTNEQFF	TGTGCCACCAGCCGGAGGACGCAAACCAATGAGCAGTTCTTC
.	TRBJ2-5	TRBV9	.	CASSARTGREETQYF	TGTGCCAGCAGCGCCCGGACAGGGAGGGAAGAGACCCAGTACTTC
once	TRBJ1-1	TRBV30	.	CAWSDRVGTEAFF	TGTGCCTGGAGTGACAGGGTTGGGACTGAAGCTTTCTTT